Listed here are 27 T cell receptor beta chains from one sample, sequenced in a study of blood T cell repertoires in COVID-19 (dated by TCRdb to about 2020). Library generation was performed with the immunoSEQ multiplex PCR assay. TCRdb retrieved this table from immuneACCESS and kept in-frame rearrangements only. Not all clones are present; in checked studies, unresolved V genes account for under half, and no reason is known for the remainder. In all, the sample holds more than 45,000 clones, and more than 75% of those were seen once. The ten top clones hold around 3% of the sample. The sequencing sample was made of peripheral blood. These receptors were taken from an elderly woman with COVID-19, enrolled during active disease.

The CDR3 protein is CASSLRTGAPDTQYF. The DNA of the CDR3 is TGTGCCAGCAGCCTGAGGACAGGGGCACCAGATACGCAGTATTTT. This chain links TRBV5-8 with TRBJ2-3; 9 bases agree with TRBD1. CDR1 and CDR2 from the germline V gene are SGHTS and YDEGEE. The CDR3 covers 15 residues. V was clipped by 4 bases and J by 4 bases; unmatched bases: 7.

The chain combines TRBV19 with TRBJ1-2; no clear D. The CDR3 spans 16 residues. Germline assignment: CDR1 LNHDA and CDR2 SQIVND (reference sequence). V was cut by 6 bases and J by 4 bases, with 21 bases left in between. The CDR3 protein is CASSPTGELLAYGYTF. In DNA, the CDR3 is TGTGCCAGTAGCCCCACCGGGGAACTTTTGGCCTATGGCTACACCTTC.

This chain links TRBV5-1 with TRBJ2-1; D possibly corresponds to TRBD2 (6 bases). Germline CDR1 reads SGHRS; CDR2 reads YFSETQ. The CDR3 covers 11 residues. Trimming left V 5 bases short and J 9 bases short, with 9 bases between. CDR3 sequence: CASSTGLEQFF. The CDR3 bases are TGCGCCAGCAGTACGGGACTTGAGCAGTTCTTC.

This chain links TRBV7-3 with TRBJ1-2; D gene uncertain. The CDR3 sequence is 15 residues long. Germline CDR1 is SGHTA and CDR2 is FQGTGA. Trimming pared 5 bases from V and 13 bases from J, leaving 26 bases between. CDR3 nucleotides: TGTGCCAGCAGCGAGGGCCCCGAGCAAAATCACGGTTGCACCTTC. Translation: CASSEGPEQNHGCTF. Variable domain in full (rest from reference TRBV7-3 and TRBJ1-2): GAGVSQTPSNKVTEKGKYVELRCDPISGHTALYWYRQSLGQGPEFLIYFQGTGAADDSGLPNDRFFAVRPEGSVSTLKIQRTERGDSAVYLCASSEGPEQNHGCTFGSGTRLTVV.

The table lists this clone with a count of one. The CDR3, as DNA: TGTGCCAGCAGCCGCAGGGTAGGGAAAGAGACCCAGTACTTC. This encodes CASSRRVGKETQYF. The V gene is TRBV14, the J gene TRBJ2-5; D might be TRBD1 (5 bases). V was cut by 4 bases and J by 3 bases, with 12 bases left in between. The CDR3 has 14 residues. In germline, CDR1 is SGHDN, CDR2 FVKESK.

This chain links TRBV19 with TRBJ1-1; possible D gene TRBD1, 6 bases. The CDR3 has 14 amino acids. CDR1 and CDR2 (germline): LNHDA, SQIVND (reference sequence). Deletions cut 3 bases from V and 6 bases from J, with 14 bases between. CDR3 sequence reads: CASSITRGRSEAFF. The CDR3 DNA reads as TGTGCCAGTAGTATTACCAGGGGTAGGTCTGAAGCTTTCTTT.

This chain uses TRBV19 with TRBJ1-2; D unresolved. The CDR3 loop spans 12 amino acids. Trimming shortened V by 9 bases and J by 4 bases, and 12 bases separated the two germline ends. The germline gives CDR1 LNHDA, CDR2 SQIVND (reference sequence). The CDR3 loop is CASRDTFYGYTF. The CDR3 DNA follows: TGTGCCAGCAGAGACACCTTCTATGGCTACACCTTC.

In its sample, this clone was seen once. The chain joins TRBV9 to TRBJ1-1, with a weak D call TRBD1 (5 bases). The germline gives CDR1 SGDLS, CDR2 YYNGEE. The CDR3 runs to 16 residues. Trimming took off 3 bases at V and 4 bases at J, with 19 bases between the two ends. The CDR3 spells CASSAENVRGGTEAFF. The CDR3 coding sequence is TGTGCCAGCAGCGCCGAGAATGTAAGGGGCGGCACTGAAGCTTTCTTT.

CDR3 loop: CASSLMAGAGGEQYF. CDR3 nucleotides: TGCGCCAGCAGCTTGATGGCAGGGGCCGGGGGGGAGCAGTACTTC. The chain is built from TRBV5-1 and TRBJ2-7; possible D gene TRBD2, 7 bases. The V and J ends lost 1 base and 7 bases respectively, with 18 bases between them. The CDR3 contains 15 residues. Germline assignment: CDR1 SGHRS and CDR2 YFSETQ.

V and J are TRBV19 and TRBJ1-4, with D hard to call. This CDR3 comprises 17 residues. V shed 5 bases and J shed 8 bases, with 24 bases lying between them. Per the germline V gene, CDR1 is LNHDA and CDR2 is SQIVND (reference sequence). The CDR3 here is CASSPSARAGGGEKLFF. CDR3 DNA: TGTGCCAGTAGTCCCTCGGCTAGGGCCGGAGGAGGCGAAAAACTGTTTTTT.

The genes are TRBV3-1 (or the pseudogene TRBV3-2) and TRBJ2-7; no firm D call. The germline CDR1 and CDR2 sequences are LGHDT and YNNKEL (reference sequence). Trimming shortened V by 1 base and J by 9 bases, and 16 bases separated the two germline ends. The CDR3 is made up of 14 amino acids. The CDR3 spells CASSQGPARVGQYF. The CDR3 coding sequence is TGTGCCAGCAGCCAAGGGCCGGCCCGGGTGGGGCAGTACTTC.

The gene calls are TRBV5-5 and TRBJ1-4, with 9 bases lining up with TRBD1. Germline CDR1 and CDR2: SGHKS and YYEKEE (reference sequence). The CDR3 is made up of 13 amino acids. J gave up 8 bases and V 4 bases, and 3 bases lay outside the gene matches. The CDR3, as DNA: TGTGCCAGCAGCGCCGGGACAGGGGAAAAACTGTTTTTT. Residues: CASSAGTGEKLFF.

V and J are TRBV7-9 and TRBJ1-2; no definite D call. CDR1 and CDR2 (germline): SEHNR, FQNEAQ (reference sequence). The germline V and J ends were trimmed by 0 bases and 7 bases, with 6 bases remaining between them. The CDR3 contains 12 residues. CDR3 bases: TGTGCCAGCAGCTTAGCGAACGGTGGCTACACCTTC. Translation gives CASSLANGGYTF.

The chain uses TRBV28 and TRBJ2-3; a possible D gene is TRBD2 (6 bases). CDR1 is MDHEN, CDR2 SYDVKM, per germline. Trimming pared 7 bases from V and 0 bases from J, leaving 11 bases between. The CDR3 runs 14 residues. The CDR3 coding sequence is TGTGCCAGCACGCCGGGACTTAGCACAGATACGCAGTATTTT. Translating gives CASTPGLSTDTQYF. Full variable domain (remainder filled in from reference TRBV28 and TRBJ2-3): DVKVTQSSRYLVKRTGEKVFLECVQDMDHENMFWYRQDPGLGLRLIYFSYDVKMKEKGDIPEGYSVSREKKERFSLILESASTNQTSMYLCASTPGLSTDTQYFGPGTRLTVL.

The chain employs TRBV9 and TRBJ1-1; no definite D call. The CDR3 contains 13 residues. Germline V gene sequence: CDR1 SGDLS, CDR2 YYNGEE. V was cut by 0 bases and J by 2 bases, with 5 bases left in between. As DNA, the CDR3 is TGTGCCAGCAGCGTAGATCAAAACACTGAAGCTTTCTTT. Protein: CASSVDQNTEAFF.

The chain has TRBV6-1 and TRBJ1-6; D perhaps matches TRBD1 (6 bases). CDR1 MNHNS and CDR2 SASEGT come from the germline V gene. This CDR3 has 15 residues. V lost 5 bases and J lost 7, with 15 bases in between. The CDR3 is CASSSGLRGNSPLHF. CDR3 bases: TGTGCCAGCAGTTCCGGCCTCAGGGGAAATTCACCCCTCCACTTT.

The chain uses TRBV30 and TRBJ2-7; the D gene is possibly TRBD1 (6 bases). From germline, CDR1 is GTSNPN and CDR2 SVGIG (reference sequence). The CDR3 totals 14 residues. Trimming cost V 0 bases and J 2 bases, with 11 bases left between them. The CDR3 nucleotides read TGTGCCTGGAGTGTTCAGACAGGCCCCTACGAGCAGTACTTC. Translation: CAWSVQTGPYEQYF.

This sequence joins TRBV5-4 and TRBJ2-3; 8 nucleotides match TRBD2. The J segment lost 2 bases and the V segment lost 7 bases, leaving 6 bases of the junction unmatched. The CDR3 consists of 14 residues. Germline values: CDR1 SGHNT, CDR2 YYREEE (reference sequence). CDR3: CASSSGGYTDTQYF. The DNA of the CDR3 is TGTGCCAGCTCCAGCGGGGGATACACAGATACGCAGTATTTT.

This chain joins TRBV5-1 and TRBJ2-3; TRBD2 is a possible D gene (5 bases). Trimming stripped 2 bases from V and 0 bases from J, with 7 bases between. From germline, CDR1 is SGHRS and CDR2 YFSETQ. The CDR3 length is 14 residues. The CDR3 loop is CASSFGLSTDTQYF. CDR3 coding DNA: TGCGCCAGCAGCTTTGGACTGAGCACAGATACGCAGTATTTT.

V is TRBV24-1 and J is TRBJ1-2; no firm D call. V lost 3 bases to trimming and J lost 6 bases, with 7 bases between them. The CDR3 loop spans 12 amino acids. Germline values: CDR1 KGHDR, CDR2 SFDVKD. The chain's CDR3 is CATSDPLHGYTF. The CDR3 DNA reads as TGTGCCACCAGTGATCCCCTCCATGGCTACACCTTC.

This chain links TRBV11-1 with TRBJ2-2; TRBD1 is a possible D gene (6 bases). V lost 5 bases and J lost 7, with 14 bases in between. The V gene's germline CDR1 is SGHAT and CDR2 FQDESV (reference sequence). This CDR3 is built from 14 residues. The CDR3 loop is CASSPNRVNGELFF. CDR3 sequence (DNA): TGTGCCAGCAGCCCAAACAGGGTTAACGGGGAGCTGTTTTTT. Using reference TRBV11-1 and TRBJ2-2 for the parts outside the CDR3, the full variable domain is EAEVAQSPRYKITEKSQAVAFWCDPISGHATLYWYRQILGQGPELLVQFQDESVVDDSQLPKDRFSAERLKGVDSTLKIQPAELGDSAMYLCASSPNRVNGELFFGEGSRLTVL.

This clone was recorded once. V and J are TRBV29-1 and TRBJ1-1; D not certain. There are 13 residues in the CDR3. V lost 7 bases, J lost 2 bases, and 14 bases lay in between. Germline V gene sequence: CDR1 SQVTM, CDR2 ANQGSEA. The CDR3: CSAGDTFNTEAFF. CDR3 in DNA: TGCAGCGCCGGCGACACTTTCAACACTGAAGCTTTCTTT. Full variable domain (remainder filled in from reference TRBV29-1 and TRBJ1-1): SAVISQKPSRDICQRGTSLTIQCQVDSQVTMMFWYRQQPGQSLTLIATANQGSEATYESGFVIDKFPISRPNLTFSTLTVSNMSPEDSSIYLCSAGDTFNTEAFFGQGTRLTVV.

The sample holds one count of this clone. The chain recombines TRBV7-9 with TRBJ1-3; D is unclear. The CDR3 totals 17 residues. V lost 1 base, J lost 4 bases, and 17 bases lay in between. The V gene's germline CDR1 is SEHNR and CDR2 FQNEAQ (reference sequence). Here the CDR3 reads CASSLVYVPSGGNTIYF. CDR3 sequence (DNA): TGTGCCAGCAGCTTAGTATACGTCCCATCGGGAGGAAACACCATATATTTT.

This rearrangement joins TRBV20-1 to TRBJ2-5, with TRBD2 identical over 11 bases. CDR1 is DFQATT and CDR2 is SNEGSKA in the germline V gene (reference sequence). CDR3 length equals 16 residues. After removal of 3 bases from V and 1 base from J, the junction contained 7 bases not matched to a gene. The CDR3 protein is CSASPRTSGSQETQYF. CDR3 DNA sequence: TGCAGTGCTAGTCCCCGGACTAGCGGGTCCCAAGAGACCCAGTACTTC.

V usage is TRBV6-1 and J usage is TRBJ2-4; 7 bases match TRBD1. The CDR3 runs 17 residues. Germline assignment: CDR1 MNHNS and CDR2 SASEGT. Trimming removed 1 base from V and 1 base from J; junction bases left unmatched: 7. DNA of the CDR3: TGTGCCAGCAGTGAAGTAGGACAGGACTTCGCCAAAAACATTCAGTACTTC. Translating it yields CASSEVGQDFAKNIQYF.

V and J are TRBV2 and TRBJ2-4; weak D call: TRBD2 (5 bases). Looked up from germline, CDR1 is SNHLY and CDR2 is FYNNEI. This CDR3 comprises 16 residues. Trimming left V 3 bases short and J 0 bases short, with 12 bases between. The CDR3 loop is CASSEGLAGAKNIQYF. DNA for the CDR3: TGTGCCAGCAGTGAGGGTCTAGCCGGAGCCAAAAACATTCAGTACTTC.

In its sample, this clone was seen a few times. The CDR3: CASMPGQINQPAGNTIYF. For the CDR3, the DNA is TGCGCCAGCATGCCGGGACAGATAAACCAACCTGCTGGAAACACCATATATTTT. This chain connects TRBV5-1 to TRBJ1-3, with 7 bases matching TRBD1. Germline CDR1 SGHRS, CDR2 YFSETQ. There are 18 residues in the CDR3. V trimming: 6 bases; J trimming: 2 bases; junction bases outside the gene matches: 17. Looking up the rest from reference TRBV5-1 and TRBJ1-3 gives the full variable domain: KAGVTQTPRYLIKTRGQQVTLSCSPISGHRSVSWYQQTPGQGLQFLFEYFSETQRNKGNFPGRFSGRQFSNSRSEMNVSTLELGDSALYLCASMPGQINQPAGNTIYFGEGSWLTVV.